These T cell receptor beta chains were read from a single sample in a study of beta chain features in type 1 diabetes. Generated by immunoSEQ multiplex PCR, the TCRdb table keeps only in-frame clones and is missing some. The sample lists 150,000 to 190,000 clones; about 9.4% were seen once. The sequencing input was central memory CD4+ T cells from blood. All receptors derive from a man younger than 40 with type 1 diabetes. Each CDR3 is given with its conserved first and last residue. D genes are given only for firm matches. Clone size is stated in some rows and not others, as once, few, many or a class when expanded.

TRBJ2-7 | NA | TRBV4-3 | NA | CASSQEKHLYEQYF | TGCGCCAGCAGCCAAGAGAAGCACCTCTACGAGCAGTACTTC
TRBJ1-1 | few | TRBV28 | TRBD1 | CASRPYRGSTEAFF | TGTGCCAGCAGGCCTTACAGGGGGAGCACTGAAGCTTTCTTT
TRBJ2-3 | NA | TRBV29-1 | TRBD2 | CSASGTSGTDTQYF | TGCAGCGCCTCCGGGACTAGCGGAACAGATACGCAGTATTTT
TRBJ2-1 | NA | TRBV7-9 | TRBD1 | CASLVQGSNEQFF | TGTGCCAGCCTGGTACAGGGGTCAAATGAGCAGTTCTTC
TRBJ1-6 | NA | TRBV9 | TRBD1 | CASSPRQGATSPLHF | TGTGCCAGCAGCCCTCGACAGGGGGCCACCTCACCCCTCCACTTT
TRBJ1-1 | few | TRBV30 | NA | CAWRARRGANTEAFF | TGTGCCTGGAGGGCACGGCGGGGTGCGAACACTGAAGCTTTCTTT
TRBJ1-5 | few | TRBV23-1 | NA | CASSQWARREGPLKNSNQPQHF | TGCGCCAGCAGTCAATGGGCCCGCAGGGAGGGGCCGCTAAAGAATAGCAATCAGCCCCAGCATTTT
TRBJ1-4 | few | TRBV10-3 | NA | CASSYKELSVFF | TGTGCCAGCAGTTACAAGGAACTCAGCGTGTTTTTT
TRBJ1-5 | NA | TRBV14 | NA | CASSLQGHNQPQHF | TGTGCCAGCAGCCTACAGGGCCACAATCAGCCCCAGCATTTT
TRBJ1-1 | few | TRBV28 | TRBD1 | CASSSPGQGGTEAFF | TGTGCCAGCAGTTCCCCGGGACAGGGAGGCACTGAAGCTTTCTTT
TRBJ2-5 | few | TRBV7-3 | TRBD2 | CASSPQLSGTETQYF | TGTGCCAGCAGCCCCCAGCTTAGCGGGACAGAGACCCAGTACTTC
TRBJ2-5 | few | TRBV5-1 | TRBD2 | CASSRISGSQETQYF | TGCGCCAGCAGTCGGATTAGCGGGAGCCAAGAGACCCAGTACTTC
TRBJ2-1 | few | TRBV5-1 | TRBD2 | CASSGLAGGPGEQFF | TGCGCCAGCAGCGGCCTAGCGGGAGGGCCCGGTGAGCAGTTCTTC
TRBJ1-2 | once | TRBV7-8 | NA | CASSLSRGLNYGYTF | TGTGCCAGCAGCTTATCAAGGGGCCTTAACTATGGCTACACCTTC
TRBJ1-5 | NA | TRBV7-9 | TRBD1 | CASSLARPGQGSQPQHF | TGTGCCAGCAGCTTAGCCCGACCGGGACAGGGGTCTCAGCCCCAGCATTTT
TRBJ2-2 | few | TRBV7-3 | TRBD1 | CASSARDSRTGELFF | TGTGCCAGCAGCGCCCGGGACAGCCGCACCGGGGAGCTGTTTTTT
TRBJ1-5 | few | TRBV25-1 | TRBD1 | CASATGGGEPQHF | TGTGCCAGCGCCACAGGGGGAGGCGAGCCCCAGCATTTT
TRBJ2-3 | few | TRBV27 | TRBD2 | CASSLIVGTSGTDTQYF | TGTGCCAGCAGTTTAATCGTCGGGACTAGCGGAACAGATACGCAGTATTTT
TRBJ1-2 | many | TRBV28 | NA | CASSQEGYGYTF | TGTGCCAGCAGCCAAGAGGGCTATGGCTACACCTTC
TRBJ1-2 | few | TRBV29-1 | TRBD1 | CSVKFGTANYGYTF | TGCAGCGTTAAGTTCGGGACAGCGAACTATGGCTACACCTTC
TRBJ1-1 | many | TRBV14 | NA | CASSQAGGSNTEAFF | TGTGCCAGCAGCCAAGCGGGAGGATCGAACACTGAAGCTTTCTTT
TRBJ2-4 | NA | TRBV6-6 | NA | CASSSQDALAKNIQYF | TGTGCCAGCAGTAGTCAGGATGCACTAGCCAAAAACATTCAGTACTTC
TRBJ2-7 | few | TRBV7-8 | TRBD2 | CAAGASGPYEQYF | TGTGCCGCAGGAGCTAGCGGACCCTACGAGCAGTACTTC
TRBJ1-2 | NA | TRBV19 | NA | CASTPTSRATYGYTF | TGTGCCAGTACCCCCACAAGCAGGGCTACCTATGGCTACACCTTC
TRBJ2-1 | few | TRBV2 | NA | CASSVFGGHNEQFF | TGTGCCAGCAGTGTTTTCGGCGGCCACAATGAGCAGTTCTTC
TRBJ2-7 | NA | TRBV28 | NA | CASRYPDSLMDEQYF | TGTGCCAGCAGATATCCCGACTCACTGATGGACGAGCAGTACTTC
TRBJ1-2 | NA | TRBV6-5 | NA | CASSAGRDNYGYTF | TGTGCCAGCAGTGCGGGAAGGGATAACTATGGCTACACCTTC
TRBJ2-1 | NA | TRBV5-1 | NA | CASSFGQNNEQFF | TGCGCCAGCAGCTTTGGACAGAACAATGAGCAGTTCTTC
TRBJ1-1 | NA | TRBV5-1 | NA | CASAVQQTTEAFF | TGCGCCAGTGCCGTGCAACAAACCACTGAAGCTTTCTTT
TRBJ1-5 | NA | TRBV5-1 | NA | CASSLDGYSNQPQHF | TGCGCCAGCAGCTTGGACGGGTATAGCAATCAGCCCCAGCATTTT
TRBJ1-5 | few | TRBV28 | NA | CASSFGDWNQPQHF | TGTGCCAGCAGTTTCGGGGATTGGAATCAGCCCCAGCATTTT
TRBJ2-5 | few | TRBV7-2 | TRBD2 | CASSLGYEAGYPQETQYF | TGTGCCAGCAGCTTAGGATATGAAGCGGGATACCCACAAGAGACCCAGTACTTC
TRBJ2-1 | NA | TRBV28 | TRBD2 | CATTTFLWAGGSYNEQFF | TGTGCCACCACCACCTTCCTCTGGGCGGGAGGGTCATACAATGAGCAGTTCTTC
TRBJ2-1 | NA | TRBV5-1 | NA | CASSEDSGNEQFF | TGCGCCAGCAGCGAGGACAGCGGTAATGAGCAGTTCTTC
TRBJ2-1 | NA | TRBV28 | NA | CASSEGGSGGTYNEQFF | TGTGCCAGCAGTGAGGGCGGTAGCGGCGGGACCTACAATGAGCAGTTCTTC
TRBJ2-1 | NA | TRBV10-3 | TRBD2 | CAISEGLAGISYNEQFF | TGTGCCATCAGTGAAGGGCTAGCGGGGATATCCTACAATGAGCAGTTCTTC
TRBJ1-1 | few | TRBV5-1 | NA | CASRVLNTEAFF | TGCGCCAGTCGAGTTTTGAACACTGAAGCTTTCTTT
TRBJ2-3 | few | TRBV25-1 | TRBD2 | CASSDSGGSTDTQYF | TGTGCCAGCAGTGATTCGGGGGGTAGCACAGATACGCAGTATTTT
TRBJ2-5 | few | TRBV29-1 | TRBD1 | CSARTGTGKETQYF | TGCAGCGCCAGAACCGGGACAGGGAAAGAGACCCAGTACTTC
TRBJ2-3 | few | TRBV28 | NA | CASRRTATDTQYF | TGTGCCAGCAGGCGGACAGCCACAGATACGCAGTATTTT
TRBJ2-7 | few | TRBV4-1 | TRBD2 | CASSQHGGGRDTYEQYF | TGCGCCAGCAGCCAACACGGTGGCGGGAGGGACACCTACGAGCAGTACTTC
TRBJ2-3 | NA | TRBV4-3 | TRBD2 | CASSQGSSGVDTQYF | TGCGCCAGCAGCCAAGGCTCTAGCGGGGTAGATACGCAGTATTTT
TRBJ2-5 | NA | TRBV11-2 | TRBD1 | CASSFDREETQYF | TGTGCCAGCAGCTTCGACAGGGAAGAGACCCAGTACTTC
TRBJ1-2 | few | TRBV7-6 | NA | CASSAVTGHGYTF | TGTGCCAGCAGCGCCGTTACAGGGCATGGCTACACCTTC
TRBJ2-4 | few | TRBV27 | TRBD1 | CASSSPGTGGQNIQYF | TGTGCCAGCAGTAGCCCCGGGACAGGGGGCCAAAACATTCAGTACTTC
TRBJ1-5 | few | TRBV2 | NA | CASTTYVGLAQPQHF | TGTGCCAGCACCACCTACGTGGGGTTAGCGCAGCCCCAGCATTTT
TRBJ2-2 | NA | TRBV5-4 | TRBD2 | CASNPGLADTGELFF | TGTGCCAGCAACCCGGGACTAGCGGACACCGGGGAGCTGTTTTTT
TRBJ2-1 | NA | TRBV19 | TRBD2 | CASSTRTSGYNEQFF | TGTGCCAGTAGTACTCGGACTAGCGGATACAATGAGCAGTTCTTC
TRBJ2-3 | few | TRBV5-1 | NA | CASSLSGYTDTQYF | TGCGCCAGCAGCTTAAGCGGTTACACAGATACGCAGTATTTT
TRBJ2-7 | few | TRBV2 | NA | CASKGAGVYEQYF | TGTGCCAGCAAAGGCGCAGGGGTATACGAGCAGTACTTC